These T cell receptor beta chains were read from a single sample in a study of patients and donors after allogeneic stem cell transplantation. Using its own MiXCR run on the RT-PCR reads, TCRdb lists one record per CDR3 protein. This table has approximately 12,000 distinct CDR3 sequences, approximately 25% appearing once. Sequencing used blood, either unsorted or a sorted T cell fraction (not recorded which). These receptors all stem from a human donor who was either an allogeneic HSCT recipient or a stem cell or donor lymphocyte infusion donor (not recorded which). It is not recorded whose cells these are; they may come from a transplant donor. Both conserved end residues are part of each CDR3. A D gene is named only where the DNA matches it firmly. Clone size, where shown, is once, few, many, or a class for clones that have expanded.

J gene: TRBJ2-1
V gene: TRBV5-4
D gene: NA
clone size: NA
CDR3 protein: CASSLWPKGTYNEQFF
CDR3 DNA: TGTGCCAGCAGCTTGTGGCCTAAGGGTACCTACAATGAGCAGTTCTTC

J gene: TRBJ1-2
V gene: TRBV12-3/TRBV12-4
D gene: TRBD1
clone size: NA
CDR3 protein: CASLGQGETNYGYTF
CDR3 DNA: TGTGCCAGCCTCGGACAGGGGGAAACTAACTATGGCTACACCTTC

J gene: TRBJ2-7
V gene: TRBV6-5
D gene: TRBD2
clone size: NA
CDR3 protein: CASSYGLAGGPYEQYF
CDR3 DNA: TGTGCCAGCAGTTACGGCCTAGCGGGAGGTCCCTACGAGCAGTACTTC

J gene: TRBJ1-1
V gene: TRBV5-6
D gene: NA
clone size: many
CDR3 protein: CASSLRWTEAFF
CDR3 DNA: TGTGCCAGCAGCTTGAGGTGGACTGAAGCTTTCTTT

J gene: TRBJ2-7
V gene: TRBV6-5
D gene: TRBD2
clone size: NA
CDR3 protein: CASTNGGKPYEQYF
CDR3 DNA: TGTGCCAGCACCAACGGGGGGAAACCCTACGAGCAGTACTTC

J gene: TRBJ1-5
V gene: TRBV20-1
D gene: NA
clone size: NA
CDR3 protein: CSARGSSNQPQHF
CDR3 DNA: TGCAGTGCTAGGGGCAGTAGCAATCAGCCCCAGCATTTT

J gene: TRBJ2-3
V gene: TRBV7-3
D gene: TRBD2
clone size: NA
CDR3 protein: CASSWGGDTQYF
CDR3 DNA: TGTGCCAGCAGCTGGGGGGGAGATACGCAGTATTTT

J gene: TRBJ2-1
V gene: TRBV6-5
D gene: TRBD2
clone size: few
CDR3 protein: CASSYSPGLAGRNEQFF
CDR3 DNA: TGTGCCAGCAGTTACTCGCCTGGACTAGCGGGAAGAAATGAGCAGTTCTTC

J gene: TRBJ2-7
V gene: TRBV9
D gene: NA
clone size: NA
CDR3 protein: CASSNAGTPAGEQYF
CDR3 DNA: TGTGCCAGCAGCAACGCCGGGACTCCAGCCGGCGAGCAGTACTTC

J gene: TRBJ2-7
V gene: TRBV7-9
D gene: NA
clone size: many
CDR3 protein: CASSLGDGYEQYF
CDR3 DNA: TGTGCCAGCAGCTTGGGAGATGGCTACGAGCAGTACTTC

J gene: TRBJ2-5
V gene: TRBV11-2
D gene: NA
clone size: many
CDR3 protein: CASSLGGRSGKETQYF
CDR3 DNA: TGTGCCAGCAGCTTAGGGGGCCGGTCCGGAAAAGAGACCCAGTACTTC

J gene: TRBJ2-7
V gene: TRBV12-3/TRBV12-4
D gene: NA
clone size: NA
CDR3 protein: CASSPRGGEQYF
CDR3 DNA: TGTGCCAGCAGTCCCCGTGGGGGCGAGCAGTACTTC

J gene: TRBJ1-2
V gene: TRBV4-2
D gene: NA
clone size: few
CDR3 protein: CASYSRNGYTF
CDR3 DNA: TGTGCCAGCTACTCTCGGAACGGCTACACCTTC

J gene: TRBJ1-5
V gene: TRBV4-3
D gene: NA
clone size: few
CDR3 protein: CASSQDWQDNQPQHF
CDR3 DNA: TGCGCCAGCAGCCAAGATTGGCAGGATAATCAGCCCCAGCATTTT

J gene: TRBJ2-5
V gene: TRBV12-3/TRBV12-4
D gene: NA
clone size: NA
CDR3 protein: CASLTSETQYF
CDR3 DNA: TGTGCCAGCTTAACTAGCGAGACCCAGTACTTC